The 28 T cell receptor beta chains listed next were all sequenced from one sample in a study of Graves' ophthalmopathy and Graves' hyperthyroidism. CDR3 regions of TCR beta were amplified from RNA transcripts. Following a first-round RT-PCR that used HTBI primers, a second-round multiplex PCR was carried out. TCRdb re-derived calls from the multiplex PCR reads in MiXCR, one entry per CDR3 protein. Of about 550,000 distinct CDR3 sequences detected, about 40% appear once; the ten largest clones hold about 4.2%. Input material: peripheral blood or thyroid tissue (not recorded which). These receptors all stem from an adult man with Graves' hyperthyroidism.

The CDR3 loop is CASSQDYRQGPGYTF. In nucleotides, the CDR3 is TGCGCCAGCAGCCAAGATTATCGGCAGGGCCCCGGCTACACCTTC. This chain uses TRBV5-1 with TRBJ1-2; perhaps TRBD1 as D (5 bases). The V and J ends lost 4 bases and 8 bases respectively, with 21 bases between them. The CDR3 consists of 15 residues. Per the germline V gene, CDR1 is SGHRS and CDR2 is YFSETQ.

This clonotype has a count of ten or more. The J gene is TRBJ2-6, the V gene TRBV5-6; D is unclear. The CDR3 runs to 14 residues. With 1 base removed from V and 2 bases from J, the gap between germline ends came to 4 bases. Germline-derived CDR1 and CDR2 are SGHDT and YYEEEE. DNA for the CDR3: TGTGCCAGCAGCTTGAGCCCTGGGGCCAACGTCCTGACTTTC. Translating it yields CASSLSPGANVLTF.

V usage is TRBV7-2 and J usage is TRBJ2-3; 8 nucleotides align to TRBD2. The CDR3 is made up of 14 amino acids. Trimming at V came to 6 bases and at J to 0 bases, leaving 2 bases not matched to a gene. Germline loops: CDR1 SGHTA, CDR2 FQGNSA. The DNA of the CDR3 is TGTGCCAGCAGGAAGCGGGGGAGCACAGATACGCAGTATTTT. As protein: CASRKRGSTDTQYF.

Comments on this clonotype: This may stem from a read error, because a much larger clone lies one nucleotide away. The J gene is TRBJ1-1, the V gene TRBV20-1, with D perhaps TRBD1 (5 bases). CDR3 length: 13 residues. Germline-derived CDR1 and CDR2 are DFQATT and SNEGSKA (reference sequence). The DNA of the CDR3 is TGCAGTGCTAGAGATTTGGGGGTGGTTGAAGCTTCCTTT. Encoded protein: CSARDLGVVEASF.

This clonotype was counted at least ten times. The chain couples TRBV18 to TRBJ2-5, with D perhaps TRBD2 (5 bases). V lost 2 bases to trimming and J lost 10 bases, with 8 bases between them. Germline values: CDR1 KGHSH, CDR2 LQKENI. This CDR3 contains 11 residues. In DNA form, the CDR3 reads TGTGCCAGCTCACCAGAGGGAAGCCAGTACTTC. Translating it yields CASSPEGSQYF.

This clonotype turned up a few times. CDR3: CASHSRRRASYGYTF. In DNA, the CDR3 is TGTGCCAGCCACAGCCGACGTAGGGCCTCATATGGCTACACCTTC. The chain is built from TRBV3-1 and TRBJ1-2; D not resolved. Trimming removed 8 bases from V and 5 bases from J, with 21 bases in between. The germline V gene encodes CDR1 LGHDT and CDR2 YNNKEL (reference sequence). The CDR3 sequence is 15 residues long.

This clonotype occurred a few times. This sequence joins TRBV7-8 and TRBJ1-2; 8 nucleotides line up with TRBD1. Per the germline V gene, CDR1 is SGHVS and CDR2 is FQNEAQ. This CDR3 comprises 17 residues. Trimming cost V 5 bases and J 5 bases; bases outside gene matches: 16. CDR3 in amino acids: CASSLGEGQERNYGYTF. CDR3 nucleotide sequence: TGTGCCAGCAGCCTAGGAGAGGGACAGGAAAGAAATTATGGCTACACCTTC.

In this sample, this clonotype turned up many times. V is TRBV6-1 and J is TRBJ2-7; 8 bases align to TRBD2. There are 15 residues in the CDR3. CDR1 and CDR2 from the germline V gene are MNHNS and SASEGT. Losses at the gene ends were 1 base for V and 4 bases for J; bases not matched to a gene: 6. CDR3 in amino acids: CASSEGGLVTYEQYF. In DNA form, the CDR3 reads TGTGCCAGCAGTGAAGGGGGACTAGTAACTTACGAGCAGTACTTC.

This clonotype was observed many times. CDR3: CASSATGSTGELFF. The CDR3 bases are TGTGCCAGTAGTGCGACAGGGAGCACCGGGGAGCTGTTTTTT. The chain employs TRBV19 and TRBJ2-2; 7 nucleotides match TRBD1. The CDR3 has 14 amino acids. Trimming at V came to 5 bases and at J to 4 bases, leaving 4 bases not matched to a gene. CDR1 LNHDA and CDR2 SQIVND come from the germline V gene (reference sequence). Looking up the rest from reference TRBV19 and TRBJ2-2 gives the full variable domain: DGGITQSPKYLFRKEGQNVTLSCEQNLNHDAMYWYRQDPGQGLRLIYYSQIVNDFQKGDIAEGYSVSREKKESFPLTVTSAQKNPTAFYLCASSATGSTGELFFGEGSRLTVL.

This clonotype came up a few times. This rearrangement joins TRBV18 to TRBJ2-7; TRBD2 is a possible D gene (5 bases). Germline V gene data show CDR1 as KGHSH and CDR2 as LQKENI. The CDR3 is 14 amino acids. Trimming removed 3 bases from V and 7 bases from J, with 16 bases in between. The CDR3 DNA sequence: TGTGCCAGCTCACCCCGGACGGACTGGAGGGAGCAGTACTTC. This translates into CASSPRTDWREQYF.

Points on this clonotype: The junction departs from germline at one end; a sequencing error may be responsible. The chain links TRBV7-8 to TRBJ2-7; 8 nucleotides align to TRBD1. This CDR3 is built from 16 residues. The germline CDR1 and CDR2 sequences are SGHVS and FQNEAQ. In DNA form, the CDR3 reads TGCGCCAGCAGCTTAGGGGTCCGCCAGGGGGCTTACGAGCAGTACTTC. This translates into CASSLGVRQGAYEQYF.

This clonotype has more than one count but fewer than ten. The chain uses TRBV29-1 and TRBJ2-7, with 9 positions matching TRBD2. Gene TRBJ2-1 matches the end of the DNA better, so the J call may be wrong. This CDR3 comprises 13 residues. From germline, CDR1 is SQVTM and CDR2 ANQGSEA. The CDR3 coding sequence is TGCAGCGTTAGCGGGGGGCGTTACAATGAGCAGTTCTTC. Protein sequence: CSVSGGRYNEQFF.

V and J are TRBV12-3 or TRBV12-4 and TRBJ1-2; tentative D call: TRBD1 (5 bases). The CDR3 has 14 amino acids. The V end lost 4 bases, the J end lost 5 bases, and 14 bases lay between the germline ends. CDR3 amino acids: CASSSAGVGYGYTF. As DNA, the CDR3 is TGTGCCAGCAGTTCGGCGGGGGTTGGGTATGGCTACACCTTC.

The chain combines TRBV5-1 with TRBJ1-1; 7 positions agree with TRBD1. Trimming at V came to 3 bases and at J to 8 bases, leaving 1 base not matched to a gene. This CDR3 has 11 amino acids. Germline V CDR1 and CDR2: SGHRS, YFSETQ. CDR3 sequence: CASSWGQEAFF. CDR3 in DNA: TGCGCCAGCAGCTGGGGACAGGAAGCTTTCTTT.

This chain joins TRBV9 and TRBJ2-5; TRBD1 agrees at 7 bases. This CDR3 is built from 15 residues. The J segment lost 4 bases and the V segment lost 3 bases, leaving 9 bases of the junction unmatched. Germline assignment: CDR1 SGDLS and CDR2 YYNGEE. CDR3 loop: CASSAGTVGAETQYF. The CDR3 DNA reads TGTGCCAGCAGCGCCGGGACAGTCGGTGCAGAGACCCAGTACTTC.

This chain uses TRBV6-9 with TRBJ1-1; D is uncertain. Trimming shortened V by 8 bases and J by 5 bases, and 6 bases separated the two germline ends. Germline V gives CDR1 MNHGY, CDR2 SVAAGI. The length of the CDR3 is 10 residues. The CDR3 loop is CASAGTEAFF. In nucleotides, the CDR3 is TGTGCCAGCGCCGGGACTGAAGCTTTCTTT.

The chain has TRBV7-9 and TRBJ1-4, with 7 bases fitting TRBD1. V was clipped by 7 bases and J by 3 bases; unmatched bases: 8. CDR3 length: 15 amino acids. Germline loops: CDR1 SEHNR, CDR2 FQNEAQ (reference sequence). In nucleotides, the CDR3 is TGTGCCAGCACCATCTTACAGGGGTCTAATGAAAAACTGTTTTTT. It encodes CASTILQGSNEKLFF.

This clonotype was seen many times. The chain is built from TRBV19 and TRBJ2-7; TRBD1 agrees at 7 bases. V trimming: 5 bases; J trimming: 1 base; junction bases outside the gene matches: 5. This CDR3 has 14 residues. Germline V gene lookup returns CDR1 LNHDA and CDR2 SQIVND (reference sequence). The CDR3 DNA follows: TGTGCCAGTAGTCCGCCGGGACAGTCCTACGAGCAGTACTTC. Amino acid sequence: CASSPPGQSYEQYF.

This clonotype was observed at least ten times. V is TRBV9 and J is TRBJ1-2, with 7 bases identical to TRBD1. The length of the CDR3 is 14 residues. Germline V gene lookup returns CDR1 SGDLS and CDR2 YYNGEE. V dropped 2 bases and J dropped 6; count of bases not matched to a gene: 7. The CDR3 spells CASSVDRVRDGYTF. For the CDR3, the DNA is TGTGCCAGCAGCGTTGACAGGGTGAGGGATGGCTACACCTTC.

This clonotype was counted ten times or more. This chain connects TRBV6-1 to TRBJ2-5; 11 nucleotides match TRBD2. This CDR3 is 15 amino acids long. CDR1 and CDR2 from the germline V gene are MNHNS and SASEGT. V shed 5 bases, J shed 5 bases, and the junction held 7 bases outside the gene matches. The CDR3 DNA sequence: TGTGCCAGCAGTCCTAGCGGGAGGACAGGGGAGACCCAGTACTTC. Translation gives CASSPSGRTGETQYF.

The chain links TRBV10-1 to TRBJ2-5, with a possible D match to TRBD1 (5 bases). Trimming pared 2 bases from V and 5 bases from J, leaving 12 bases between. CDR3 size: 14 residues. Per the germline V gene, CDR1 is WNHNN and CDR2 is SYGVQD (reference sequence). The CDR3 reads CASSEKQGDETQYF. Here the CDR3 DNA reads TGCGCCAGCAGTGAGAAGCAGGGTGATGAGACCCAGTACTTC.

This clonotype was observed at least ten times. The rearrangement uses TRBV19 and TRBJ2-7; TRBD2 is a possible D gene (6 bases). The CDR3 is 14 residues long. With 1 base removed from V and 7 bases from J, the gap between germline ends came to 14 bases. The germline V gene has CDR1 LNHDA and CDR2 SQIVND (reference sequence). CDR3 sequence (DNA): TGTGCCAGTAGTATAGGCGGGACCCGAGGGGAGCAGTACTTC. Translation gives CASSIGGTRGEQYF.

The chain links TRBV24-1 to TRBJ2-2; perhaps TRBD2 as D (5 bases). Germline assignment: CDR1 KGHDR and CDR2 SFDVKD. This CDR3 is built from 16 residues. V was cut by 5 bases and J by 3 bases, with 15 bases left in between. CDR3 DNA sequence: TGTGCCACCAGTGGATCACTAGGCGACCACACCGGGGAGCTGTTTTTT. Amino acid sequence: CATSGSLGDHTGELFF.

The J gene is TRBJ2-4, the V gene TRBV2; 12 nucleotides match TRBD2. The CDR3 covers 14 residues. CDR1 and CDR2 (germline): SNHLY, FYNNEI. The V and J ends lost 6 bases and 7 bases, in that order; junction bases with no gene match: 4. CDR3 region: CASSLAGGRNIQYF. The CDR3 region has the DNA TGTGCCAGCAGCCTAGCGGGGGGGCGTAACATTCAGTACTTC.

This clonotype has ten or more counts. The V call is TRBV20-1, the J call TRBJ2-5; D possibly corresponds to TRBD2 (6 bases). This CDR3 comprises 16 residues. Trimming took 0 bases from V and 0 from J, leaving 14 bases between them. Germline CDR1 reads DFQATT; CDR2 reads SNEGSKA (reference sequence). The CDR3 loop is CSARDIGGVNQETQYF. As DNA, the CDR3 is TGCAGTGCTAGAGATATCGGGGGAGTGAACCAAGAGACCCAGTACTTC.

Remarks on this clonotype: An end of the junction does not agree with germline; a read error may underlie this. The CDR3 is CTSSQDGTISGNTIYF. The CDR3 bases are TGTACCAGCAGCCAAGATGGGACAATCTCTGGAAACACCATATATTTT. The chain carries TRBV7-9 and TRBJ1-3; D may be TRBD1 (6 bases). The V gene's germline CDR1 is SEHNR and CDR2 FQNEAQ (reference sequence). This CDR3 has 16 amino acids.

Written as DNA, the CDR3 is TGTGCCACCCCTGGGGGGAAGACACACTACACCTTC. It encodes CATPGGKTHYTF. This chain connects TRBV10-3 to TRBJ1-2, with D maybe TRBD1 (5 bases). The length of the CDR3 is 12 residues. V lost 10 bases and J 10 bases, leaving 19 bases between the germline ends. CDR1 is ENHRY, CDR2 SYGVKD, per germline.

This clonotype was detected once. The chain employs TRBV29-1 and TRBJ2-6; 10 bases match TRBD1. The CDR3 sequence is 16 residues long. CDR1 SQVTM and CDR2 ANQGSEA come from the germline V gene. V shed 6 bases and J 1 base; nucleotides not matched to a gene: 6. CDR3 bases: TGCAGCGTGATGGGACAGGGGCAGTCTGGGGCCAACGTCCTGACTTTC. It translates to CSVMGQGQSGANVLTF.